This T cell receptor beta chain derives from a study of cytomegalovirus exposure and HLA in healthy donors. Clones were read by immunoSEQ multiplex PCR, and TCRdb kept only the in-frame ones, dropping some. The sample has roughly 330,000 clones; around 90% are singletons. The germline gives CDR1 MNHNY, CDR2 SVGAGI (reference sequence). This CDR3 spans 16 amino acids. Trimming took off 6 bases at V and 3 bases at J, with 17 bases between the two ends. General study points: The classifier reportedly diagnosed cytomegalovirus status with high specificity and sensitivity. Most TCR sequences showed up rarely, but some public TCRs showed up in many donors. According to the study, 180 or so TCR beta chains were cytomegalovirus-associated.

In the case of this clone: Antigen specificity is unknown.

The source material was PBMCs. This receptor was obtained from a woman aged 25 to 39 in good health and CMV-seropositive. The V and J genes are TRBV6-6 and TRBJ1-4; no clear D gene. The CDR3 bases are TGTGCCAGCAGCCTCCCCGACGGGAACCCTAATGAAAAACTGTTTTTT. Amino acid sequence: CASSLPDGNPNEKLFF.